This is a list of T cell receptor beta chains from one sample in a study of CD8 T cells in Susac syndrome. Via MiXCR, TCRdb re-called the immunoSEQ multiplex PCR reads, giving one row per CDR3 protein. The table includes roughly 200,000 distinct CDR3 sequences, roughly 94% detected once. Sequencing used CD4+ T cells from PBMCs. The receptors come from a human donor with multiple sclerosis. Both conserved end residues are trimmed from each CDR3. Not every row has a clone size; where given, it reads once, few, many or a size class.

clone size	V gene	J gene	CDR3 protein
-	TRBV30	TRBJ1-1	AWNLATEAF
-	TRBV29-1	TRBJ2-1	SVGTESVNEQF
-	TRBV9	TRBJ1-5	ASSVEGDQPQH
once	TRBV2	TRBJ2-2	ASRRTSGELF
once	TRBV5-4	TRBJ2-6	ASSGGGTDSGANVLT
-	TRBV20-1	TRBJ1-1	SAAPHGYEAF
-	TRBV30	TRBJ1-1	AWRESVRGMNTEAF
-	TRBV29-1	TRBJ2-1	SVEEPGVTGSYNEQF
-	TRBV20-1	TRBJ2-6	SAREGSESGANVLT
-	TRBV19	TRBJ2-1	ASRWLDNEQF
-	TRBV27	TRBJ1-1	ASSPTGGRNTEAF
-	TRBV27	TRBJ2-6	ASRGGSGANVLT
-	TRBV20-1	TRBJ2-1	SARSPLAGGPYNEQF
-	TRBV3-1	TRBJ1-5	ASSFGNNPQPQH
-	TRBV9	TRBJ1-5	ASSATGDVYQPQH
-	TRBV7-2	TRBJ2-7	ASSPGRSYEQY
-	TRBV30	TRBJ1-1	AWSEGGPNTEAF
-	TRBV7-3	TRBJ2-2	ASSPLTGELF
-	TRBV9	TRBJ1-5	ASSVTDSNQPQH
-	TRBV19	TRBJ1-2	ASSIDRVGSGYT
-	TRBV11-1	TRBJ2-2	ASSSGTESTGELF
-	TRBV25-1	TRBJ1-2	ASSGQTGYT
-	TRBV6-1	TRBJ2-1	ASTRERGAGGVNEQF
-	TRBV6-6	TRBJ2-6	ASSYAPGANVLT
-	TRBV29-1	TRBJ2-1	SVDQSGGALEQF
-	TRBV3-1	TRBJ1-6	ASSQDGRQPLH
-	TRBV20-1	TRBJ1-5	SAITQVDNQPQH
-	TRBV4-2	TRBJ2-2	ASSLWTSNTGELF
-	TRBV9	TRBJ2-3	ASSPVVGGNTQY
-	TRBV12-3/TRBV12-4	TRBJ1-1	ASSLLEGVEAF
-	TRBV7-2	TRBJ2-1	ASSHRTTSPVYNEQF
-	TRBV29-1	TRBJ2-5	SVGVETQY
-	TRBV30	TRBJ1-1	AWSVPFTAAF
-	TRBV10-3	TRBJ1-2	AIHGAMVGRPGYT
-	TRBV20-1	TRBJ2-1	SAWTGGAYNEQF
-	TRBV3-1	TRBJ2-1	ASSQGGRAWDEQF
-	TRBV11-3	TRBJ2-1	ASSDGRANEQF
-	TRBV10-3	TRBJ1-1	AIRRDRGNTEAF